This T cell receptor (beta chain) was found in a study of vaccination and CD4 T cells after COVID-19. Across the study: Post-COVID draws followed diagnosis by a median roughly 99 days (range 35 to 161).

Germline CDR1 reads SGHNT; CDR2 reads YYREEE (reference sequence). The CDR3 extends over 14 amino acids. Trimming left V 4 bases short and J 3 bases short, with 13 bases between. Documented treatment: roughly 11-day PBMC culture with coronavirus spike peptide pools or control peptides (ViraFEST assay). ViraFEST enlarged antigen-specific T cell populations with peptide pools and afterwards sequenced TCRs. The Oncomine TCR Beta short-read assay was what sequenced the DNA obtained from cultured CD4+ T cells. The source of extracted genomic DNA was cultured CD4+ T cells. TCRdb re-called the PCR reads with MiXCR, one entry per CDR3 protein. The sample lists about 4,400 distinct CDR3 sequences, roughly 19% occurring once. This clonotype has only a few counts. What it binds is not known.

Sequencing was performed on CD4+ T cells from blood, cultured in vitro. The TCR comes from a human donor who had recovered from COVID-19. This chain joins TRBV5-4 and TRBJ1-2; a possible D gene is TRBD1 (5 bases). DNA for the CDR3: TGTGCCAGCAGCCCGGCGGGGGAAGACTATGGCTACACCTTC. Translation: CASSPAGEDYGYTF.